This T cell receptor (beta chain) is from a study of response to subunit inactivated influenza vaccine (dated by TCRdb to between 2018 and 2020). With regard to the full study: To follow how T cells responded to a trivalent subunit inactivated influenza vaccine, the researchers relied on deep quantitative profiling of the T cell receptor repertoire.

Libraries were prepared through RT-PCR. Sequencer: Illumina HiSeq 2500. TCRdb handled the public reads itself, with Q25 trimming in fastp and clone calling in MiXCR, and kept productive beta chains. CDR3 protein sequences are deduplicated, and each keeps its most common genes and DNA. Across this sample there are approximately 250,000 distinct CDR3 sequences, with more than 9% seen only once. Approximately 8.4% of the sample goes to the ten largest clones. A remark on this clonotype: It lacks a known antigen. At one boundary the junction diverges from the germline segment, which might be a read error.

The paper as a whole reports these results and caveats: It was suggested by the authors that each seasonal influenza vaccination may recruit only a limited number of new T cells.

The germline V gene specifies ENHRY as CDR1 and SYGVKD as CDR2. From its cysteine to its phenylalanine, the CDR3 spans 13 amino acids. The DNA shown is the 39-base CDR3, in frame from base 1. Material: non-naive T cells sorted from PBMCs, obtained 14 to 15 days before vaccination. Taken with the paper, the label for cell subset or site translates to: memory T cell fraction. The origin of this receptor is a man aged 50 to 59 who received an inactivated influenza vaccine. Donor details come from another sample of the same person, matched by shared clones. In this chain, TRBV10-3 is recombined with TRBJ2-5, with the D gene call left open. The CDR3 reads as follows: CAISKSERETQYF. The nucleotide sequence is TGTGCCATCAGTAAGTCGGAGAGGGAGACCCAGTACTTC.